These 6 T cell receptor beta chains were all obtained from the same sample, sequenced in a study of beta chain features in type 1 diabetes. Every bit of the isolated RNA underwent reverse transcription, so sequencing read expressed TCRB transcripts. This table comes from immunoSEQ multiplex PCR, and its TCRdb copy is limited to in-frame clones, with some not included. The sample consists of a few hundred thousand clones, 10% to 15% of them appearing once. Study conclusions and caveats: The study found moderately but significantly shorter TCRB CDR3s in all four CD4+ subsets of Type 1 diabetes patients.

Their antigen targets remain unknown. The sequenced material came from naive CD4+ T cells from blood. These receptors all come from a young woman with type 1 diabetes.

A few counts support this clone. J is TRBJ1-5 and V is TRBV6-6; D remains unclear. The V gene lost 6 bases and the J gene lost 5 bases, with 5 bases spanning the gap. CDR1 and CDR2 from the germline V gene are MNHNY and SVGAGI (reference sequence). This CDR3 spans 11 amino acids. The CDR3 loop reads CASSSDQPQHF. The CDR3 DNA reads as TGTGCCAGCAGCTCAGATCAGCCCCAGCATTTT.

This sequence joins TRBV5-8 and TRBJ2-1; D may be TRBD2 (6 bases). The CDR3 covers 13 residues. V was shortened by 6 bases and J by 3 bases, with 10 bases between the two germline ends. CDR1 SGHTS and CDR2 YDEGEE come from the germline V gene. CDR3 in amino acids: CASMGTRYNEQFF. The CDR3 nucleotides read TGTGCCAGCATGGGGACTCGCTACAATGAGCAGTTCTTC.

The table lists this clone with a few counts. This chain links TRBV27 with TRBJ2-3; 7 bases line up with TRBD2. The ends lost 7 bases at V and 2 bases at J; junction bases unmatched: 12. Germline V gene sequence: CDR1 MNHEY, CDR2 SMNVEV (reference sequence). This CDR3 contains 16 residues. CDR3 loop: CASTPGRRVPTDTQYF. CDR3 sequence (DNA): TGTGCCAGCACCCCCGGGAGGAGGGTGCCCACAGATACGCAGTATTTT.

This chain connects TRBV5-1 to TRBJ2-7; no firm D call. Between the trimmed V and J ends, which lost 1 base and 2 bases, there was a span of 10 bases. The CDR3 is made up of 14 amino acids. Germline V gene sequence: CDR1 SGHRS, CDR2 YFSETQ. The DNA for the CDR3 is TGCGCCAGCAGCTTGACAGACCCCGCCTACGAGCAGTACTTC. Amino acids: CASSLTDPAYEQYF.

There are a few counts of this clone. The V and J genes are TRBV4-1 and TRBJ2-2; 7 nucleotides align to TRBD2. With V trimmed by 2 bases and J by 5 bases, 8 bases remained unmatched. The CDR3 runs 16 residues. CDR1 and CDR2 from the germline V gene are MGHRA and YSYEKL. For the CDR3, the DNA is TGCGCCAGCAGCCAACCAACGGGGCGGGGGACCGGGGAGCTGTTTTTT. Translated, it gives CASSQPTGRGTGELFF.

This rearrangement joins TRBV7-6 to TRBJ1-5, with a weak D call TRBD1 (6 bases). The CDR3 totals 14 residues. Germline V lookup: CDR1 SGHVS, CDR2 FNYEAQ. V lost 1 base, J lost 2 bases, and 6 bases lay in between. The CDR3 nucleotides read TGTGCCAGCAGCTTAGGACAGGGCAATCAGCCCCAGCATTTT. Residues: CASSLGQGNQPQHF.